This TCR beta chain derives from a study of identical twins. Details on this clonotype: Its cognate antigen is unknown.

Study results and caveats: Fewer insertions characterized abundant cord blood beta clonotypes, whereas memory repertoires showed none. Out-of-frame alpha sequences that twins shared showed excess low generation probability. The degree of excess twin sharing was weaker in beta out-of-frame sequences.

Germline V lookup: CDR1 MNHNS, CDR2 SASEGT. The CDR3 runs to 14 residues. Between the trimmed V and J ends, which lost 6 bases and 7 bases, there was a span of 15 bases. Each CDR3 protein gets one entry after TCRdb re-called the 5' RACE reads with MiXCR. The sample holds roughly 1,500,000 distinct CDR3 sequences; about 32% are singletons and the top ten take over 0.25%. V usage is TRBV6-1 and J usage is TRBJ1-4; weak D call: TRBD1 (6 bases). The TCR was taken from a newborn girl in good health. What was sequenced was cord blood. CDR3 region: CASRLRGASEKLFF. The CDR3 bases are TGTGCCAGCAGACTAAGGGGGGCTAGTGAAAAACTGTTTTTT.